The 3 T cell receptor beta chains below were found in one sample sequenced in a study of blood T cells in healthy people across ages. Sample-barcoded 5' priming and a J-beta primer mix drove a second PCR of about 6 to 12 cycles. TCRdb re-called the 5' RACE reads with MiXCR, one entry per CDR3 protein. The sample shows about 1.4 million distinct CDR3 sequences, roughly 59% of them seen only once. Sequenced: blood. The receptors derive from a man in his late teens or twenties in good health.

The chain carries TRBV7-9 and TRBJ2-5, with a tentative D call TRBD1 (6 bases). This CDR3 region has 15 residues. The ends were cut back, 3 bases at V and 5 bases at J, with 16 bases in the middle. From germline, CDR1 is SEHNR and CDR2 FQNEAQ (reference sequence). CDR3 residues: CASSFSVQGGETQYF. For the CDR3, the DNA is TGTGCCAGCAGCTTCAGCGTACAGGGTGGGGAGACCCAGTACTTC.

The chain employs TRBV11-1 and TRBJ2-4; 8 positions match TRBD1. Germline lookup yields CDR1 SGHAT and CDR2 FQDESV (reference sequence). V was clipped by 1 base and J by 3 bases; unmatched bases: 20. The CDR3 has 21 amino acids. CDR3 loop: CASSLGPLGQDLKGGKNIQYF. The CDR3 nucleotides read TGTGCCAGCAGCTTAGGCCCATTGGGACAGGACCTAAAAGGGGGCAAAAACATTCAGTACTTC.

This rearrangement joins TRBV4-2 to TRBJ2-2; unclear D gene. V lost 7 bases and J lost 2, with 8 bases in between. CDR3 length: 13 amino acids. Germline-derived CDR1 and CDR2 are LGHNA and YNFKEQ. CDR3 residues: CASMSLNTGELFF. As DNA, the CDR3 is TGTGCCAGCATGAGCCTTAACACCGGGGAGCTGTTTTTT.